This T cell receptor beta chain was obtained from a study of cytomegalovirus exposure and HLA in healthy donors. Study overall: From donors who were HLA-typed, an early data release held around 80 million unique TCRs. The study placed roughly four fifths of its approximately 360 genotyped donors in the Caucasian-associated ancestry cluster. General study points: When a later analysis was performed, an Asian-associated ancestry cluster reportedly had fewer N-insertions than the roughly 730-donor mean. As immune exposure information, only CMV serostatus was available.

In regard to this clone: Its antigen is undetermined.

V was pared by 7 bases and J by 5 bases, with 17 bases between. Per the germline V gene, CDR1 is SEHNR and CDR2 is FQNEAQ (reference sequence). The CDR3 consists of 14 residues. PCR was performed using 60 Vbeta and 13 Jbeta primers. Data came from immunoSEQ multiplex PCR; TCRdb stores just in-frame clones and leaves some out. Of about 130,000 clones detected, 80% appear once; the ten largest clones hold roughly 4%. The chain joins TRBV7-9 to TRBJ1-1; D might be TRBD1 (5 bases). Source material: PBMCs. This TCR derives from a woman aged 40-49 years in good health and CMV-seronegative. The CDR3 protein is CASTFGGLRTEAFF. CDR3 DNA: TGTGCCAGCACCTTCGGGGGGTTGAGGACTGAAGCTTTCTTT.